Each of the 4 T cell receptor beta chains below was sequenced from the same sample in a study of cytomegalovirus exposure and HLA in healthy donors. It was with 60 Vbeta and 13 Jbeta primers that the PCR ran. Method: immunoSEQ multiplex PCR; TCRdb's copy keeps in-frame clones and lacks some. The sample carries approximately 150,000 clones, around 82% recorded once. Sequencing input: PBMCs. The receptor source for this set is a woman between 40 and 55 years old in good health and CMV-seropositive.

This sequence joins TRBV6-4 and TRBJ2-1, with TRBD2 matching 11 bases. Trimming at V came to 6 bases and at J to 9 bases, leaving 10 bases not matched to a gene. Germline V gene lookup returns CDR1 MRHNA and CDR2 SNTAGT. The CDR3 loop spans 15 amino acids. The CDR3 region has the DNA TGTGCCAGCAGAGCGACTAGCGGGGTGGTCGGTGAGCAGTTCTTC. This encodes CASRATSGVVGEQFF.

This chain links TRBV11-2 with TRBJ2-7; D unclear. CDR1 is SGHAT, CDR2 FQNNGV, per germline. This CDR3 contains 14 residues. The V end was cut by 1 base, the J end by 3 bases, with 10 bases between. Here the CDR3 DNA reads TGTGCCAGCAGCTTAGCGCAAGCGAGCTACGAGCAGTACTTC. Translated, it gives CASSLAQASYEQYF.

This clone was observed a handful of times. The chain is built from TRBV7-2 and TRBJ1-4; 10 nucleotides agree with TRBD1. Germline CDR1 is SGHTA and CDR2 is FQGNSA. V was clipped by 5 bases and J by 7 bases; unmatched bases: 7. There are 15 residues in the CDR3. For the CDR3, the DNA is TGTGCCAGCAGCCCTGGACAGGGGGTTGGTGAAAAACTGTTTTTT. This gives the protein CASSPGQGVGEKLFF.

This clone was seen more than once but under ten times. The gene calls are TRBV27 and TRBJ2-3; 8 bases are a match to TRBD2. CDR3 size: 15 residues. Per germline, CDR1 MNHEY and CDR2 SMNVEV (reference sequence). With 6 bases clipped from V and 5 bases from J, the junction kept 10 bases outside the gene matches. The CDR3 region is CASRRFAGGIDTQYF. CDR3 in DNA: TGTGCCAGCAGGCGCTTCGCGGGAGGTATAGATACGCAGTATTTT.